A single sample is the source of the 5 T cell receptor beta chains below, sequenced in a study of early stage breast cancer tumors. Some clones are missing from TCRdb's copy, which holds only in-frame ones; the method was immunoSEQ multiplex PCR. The table has around 28,000 clones, 72% seen once; the top ten hold around a third. The specimen sequenced was blood. Every receptor here comes from a person aged 45 to 59 with breast cancer.

V gene TRBV19 combines with J gene TRBJ1-6; D not certain. Germline assignment: CDR1 LNHDA and CDR2 SQIVND (reference sequence). The CDR3 sequence is 16 residues long. Trimming took off 3 bases at V and 0 bases at J, with 9 bases between the two ends. CDR3 nucleotide sequence: TGTGCCAGTAGTATGAGATGGAGCTCCTATAATTCACCCCTCCACTTT. The encoded protein is CASSMRWSSYNSPLHF.

This clone turned up a few times. The rearrangement uses TRBV25-1 and TRBJ1-4, with D uncertain. Trimming left V 2 bases short and J 8 bases short, with 3 bases between. In germline, CDR1 is MGHDK, CDR2 SYGVNS. The CDR3 totals 11 residues. CDR3: CASSEAEKLFF. CDR3 coding DNA: TGTGCCAGCAGTGAAGCCGAAAAACTGTTTTTT. Full variable domain (missing parts from reference TRBV25-1 and TRBJ1-4): EADIYQTPRYLVIGTGKKITLECSQTMGHDKMYWYQQDPGMELHLIHYSYGVNSTEKGDLSSESTVSRIRTEHFPLTLESARPSHTSQYLCASSEAEKLFFGSGTQLSVL.

V is TRBV7-2 and J is TRBJ2-2, with TRBD2 matching 10 bases. The V gene end was trimmed by 5 bases and the J gene end by 7 bases; junction bases not matched to a gene: 7. Germline CDR1 reads SGHTA; CDR2 reads FQGNSA. This CDR3 is 15 amino acids long. In DNA, the CDR3 is TGTGCCAGCAGCCCGGGGACTAGCGTGGTCGGGGAGCTGTTTTTT. Translated, it gives CASSPGTSVVGELFF.

This clone has only a few counts. V gene TRBV7-2 combines with J gene TRBJ2-7; no reliable D call. The CDR3 consists of 14 residues. Trimming cost V 3 bases and J 9 bases, with 18 bases left between them. The germline CDR1 and CDR2 sequences are SGHTA and FQGNSA. The CDR3 loop reads CASSLFAHFSWQYF. DNA for the CDR3: TGTGCCAGCAGCTTGTTCGCACATTTTTCCTGGCAGTACTTC.

The chain recombines TRBV5-4 with TRBJ2-1, with TRBD1 identical over 11 bases. Trimming removed 5 bases from V and 10 bases from J; junction bases left unmatched: 11. The CDR3 contains 15 residues. Germline lookup yields CDR1 SGHNT and CDR2 YYREEE (reference sequence). The CDR3, as DNA: TGTGCCAGCAGTCCCGGACAGGGGGCGAATCACGAGCAGTTCTTC. Translation gives CASSPGQGANHEQFF. The full variable domain, its missing parts supplied by reference TRBV5-4 and TRBJ2-1, is ETGVTQSPTHLIKTRGQQVTLRCSSQSGHNTVSWYQQALGQGPQFIFQYYREEENGRGNFPPRFSGLQFPNYSSELNVNALELDDSALYLCASSPGQGANHEQFFGPGTRLTVL.